The rows below give T cell receptor beta chains drawn from one sample of a study of blood T cell repertoires in COVID-19. Sequencing used immunoSEQ multiplex PCR; TCRdb keeps in-frame clones, though not all of them. The data contain about 200,000 clones, 86% of them singletons. Sequenced sample: peripheral blood. These receptors were obtained from a woman between 65 and 79 years old with acute or convalescent COVID-19. The CDR3 runs from the conserved cysteine through the conserved F or W. The order of the fields is J gene, D gene, clone size, V gene, CDR3 DNA, CDR3 protein. A D gene is named only where the DNA matches it firmly. Clone size is stated in some rows and not others, as once, few, many or a class when expanded.

TRBJ2-2 | TRBD1 | - | TRBV11-2 | TGTGCCAGCAGCCGCGGACAGGGCGACACCGGGGAGCTGTTTTTT | CASSRGQGDTGELFF
TRBJ1-2 | - | - | TRBV7-7 | TGTGCTAGCAGCTCGAATACAGGGAACTATGGCTACACCTTC | CASSSNTGNYGYTF
TRBJ1-3 | TRBD1 | - | TRBV28 | TGTGCCAGCAGGACAGGGGCTGGAAACACCATATATTTT | CASRTGAGNTIYF
TRBJ2-5 | TRBD2 | - | TRBV7-9 | TGTGCCAGCAGCTTGGGAAGCGGGAGCGGAGAGACCCAGTACTTC | CASSLGSGSGETQYF
TRBJ2-2 | TRBD2 | - | TRBV24-1 | TGTGCCACCAGTGATTTCCGGACTAGGGACACCGGGGAGCTGTTTTTT | CATSDFRTRDTGELFF
TRBJ1-1 | - | - | TRBV5-4 | TGTGCCAGCAGCGGAGTGTGGAACACTGAAGCTTTCTTT | CASSGVWNTEAFF
TRBJ2-3 | - | - | TRBV2 | TGTGCCAGCACCTCCCTAGCGAGCTCCACAGATACGCAGTATTTT | CASTSLASSTDTQYF
TRBJ2-1 | TRBD1 | - | TRBV18 | TGTGCCAGCTCAAAGTTGATGCAGGGGGCCTCCTTTGAGCAGTTCTTC | CASSKLMQGASFEQFF
TRBJ2-7 | TRBD1 | - | TRBV5-4 | TGTGCCAGCAGCCTGATGACAGGGTCCTACGAGCAGTACTTC | CASSLMTGSYEQYF
TRBJ1-6 | - | once | TRBV18 | TGTGCCAGCTCACCACCGTGGCAGGGTACCTACTCCTATAATTCACCCCTCCACTTT | CASSPPWQGTYSYNSPLHF
TRBJ1-2 | - | - | TRBV5-6 | TGTGCCAGCAGCTTGGTGCGGGGCGATCCCTATGGCTACACCTTC | CASSLVRGDPYGYTF
TRBJ1-5 | - | - | TRBV3-1/TRBV3-2 | TGTGCCAGCAGCCAAGGGGCGAATCAGCCCCAGCATTTT | CASSQGANQPQHF
TRBJ2-1 | TRBD1 | - | TRBV7-9 | TGTGCCAGCAGCGCTTGGACAGGGCACAATGAGCAGTTCTTC | CASSAWTGHNEQFF
TRBJ2-4 | - | - | TRBV2 | TGTGCCAGTACCCCGACAGTAGCCAAAAACATTCAGTACTTC | CASTPTVAKNIQYF
TRBJ1-5 | - | - | TRBV7-6 | TGTGCCAGCAGCTTAGCACAGGGACAGCCCCAGCATTTT | CASSLAQGQPQHF
TRBJ1-4 | TRBD1 | - | TRBV18 | TGTGCCAGCTCATCCGGACAGGGTGAAAAACTGTTTTTT | CASSSGQGEKLFF
TRBJ1-6 | - | - | TRBV19 | TGTGCCAGTAGCCCCGCGCCACTTAATTCACCCCTCCACTTT | CASSPAPLNSPLHF
TRBJ1-5 | - | once | TRBV10-3 | TGTGCCATCAGTGAATCCGGAGGGCTGGATCAGCCCCAGCATTTT | CAISESGGLDQPQHF
TRBJ2-4 | - | - | TRBV18 | TGTGCCAGCTCACCACGAAGCGATCAAAACATTCAGTACTTC | CASSPRSDQNIQYF
TRBJ1-4 | - | - | TRBV5-4 | TGTGCCAGCACCCGAGAACCTGTAACTAATGAAAAACTGTTTTTT | CASTREPVTNEKLFF
TRBJ2-2 | TRBD2 | few | TRBV25-1 | TGTGCCAGCACCGGGGGGGGAGGAACCGGGGAGCTGTTTTTT | CASTGGGGTGELFF
TRBJ2-1 | - | - | TRBV7-3 | TGTGCCAGCAGCCCAGGGGGGAGCGAGGGTCCGTTCTTC | CASSPGGSEGPFF
TRBJ1-1 | - | - | TRBV7-2 | TGTGCCAGCAGCTTACACAAGAACACTGAAGCTTTCTTT | CASSLHKNTEAFF
TRBJ1-3 | - | - | TRBV29-1 | TGCAGCGTGTATAGTGGAAACACCATATATTTT | CSVYSGNTIYF
TRBJ2-7 | - | - | TRBV2 | TGTGCCAGCAGTGAAGAAGGGGTTGGCTCCTACGAGCAGTACTTC | CASSEEGVGSYEQYF
TRBJ1-2 | - | - | TRBV2 | TGTGCCAGCAGCAAAGAGAGGAGTCTCCTTGGCTACACCTTC | CASSKERSLLGYTF
TRBJ1-2 | TRBD1 | - | TRBV27 | TGTGCCAGCAGTATAAGACAGGGGGCCGACTATGGCTACACCTTC | CASSIRQGADYGYTF
TRBJ1-2 | - | few | TRBV2 | TGTGCCAGCAGTGAAACCCCCAGGTTCTATGGCTACACCTTC | CASSETPRFYGYTF
TRBJ2-1 | TRBD2 | - | TRBV15 | TGTGCCACCAGCAGAGGGACTAGCGGGAGAGGTGAGCAGTTCTTC | CATSRGTSGRGEQFF
TRBJ2-7 | TRBD1 | - | TRBV28 | TGTGCCAGCACCCCCGACAGGGCTGGCGAGCAGTACTTC | CASTPDRAGEQYF
TRBJ2-7 | - | - | TRBV20-1 | TGCAGTGCTACCCCCACCTACGAGCAGTACTTC | CSATPTYEQYF
TRBJ2-7 | - | - | TRBV20-1 | TGCAGTGCTAGTCGCTACTCCGGAGGGCAGTACTTC | CSASRYSGGQYF
TRBJ1-4 | TRBD1 | - | TRBV4-2 | TGTGCCAGCAGCCAACCTACAGGGGTTAGTAATGAAAAACTGTTTTTT | CASSQPTGVSNEKLFF
TRBJ2-7 | - | - | TRBV5-1 | TGCGCCAGCAGCTTGGCCGTGGGGACTTTCTACGAGCAGTACTTC | CASSLAVGTFYEQYF
TRBJ1-6 | - | - | TRBV28 | TGTGCCAGCGGTTATGTCTCAGGCGGGCGTTCACCCCTCCACTTT | CASGYVSGGRSPLHF
TRBJ2-7 | - | - | TRBV7-9 | TGTGCCAGCAGCTTAGCGCAGGTTGGAACAGGGAGATTGAACGAGCAGTACTTC | CASSLAQVGTGRLNEQYF
TRBJ1-3 | TRBD1 | - | TRBV5-1 | TGCGCCAGCAGCCCGGGACAGGGGGTCGGAAACACCATATATTTT | CASSPGQGVGNTIYF
TRBJ1-4 | - | - | TRBV12-5 | TGTGCTAGTGGTCCCTTGGGCGCAACTAATGAAAAACTGTTTTTT | CASGPLGATNEKLFF
TRBJ2-1 | TRBD1 | once | TRBV12-5 | TGTGCTAGTGGTACAGGGGTTAACTACAATGAGCAGTTCTTC | CASGTGVNYNEQFF
TRBJ1-5 | TRBD1 | - | TRBV2 | TGTGCCAGCAGTGGACAGGGCGCCTTCAGCAATCAGCCCCAGCATTTT | CASSGQGAFSNQPQHF
TRBJ2-1 | TRBD2 | - | TRBV14 | TGTGCCAGCAGCCAAGCGGGGCTAGCGGGAGGGCCCTCCTACAATGAGCAGTTCTTC | CASSQAGLAGGPSYNEQFF
TRBJ2-5 | TRBD2 | - | TRBV18 | TGTGCCAGCTCAGCAGTAGCGGGAACTGGGGAGACCCAGTACTTC | CASSAVAGTGETQYF
TRBJ1-5 | - | - | TRBV3-1/TRBV3-2 | TGTGCCAGCAGCCAAGCGGGGTCGGGCAATCAGCCCCAGCATTTT | CASSQAGSGNQPQHF
TRBJ1-2 | TRBD1 | once | TRBV19 | TGTGCCAGTAGTATAACAGGGGGCGATGGTGGCTACACCTTC | CASSITGGDGGYTF
TRBJ2-3 | - | - | TRBV7-9 | TGTGCCAGCACCCGGGGTGGCGGATCCACAGATACGCAGTATTTT | CASTRGGGSTDTQYF
TRBJ1-3 | - | - | TRBV5-1 | TGCGCCAGCAGCCCCGGGACAAACTCTGGAAACACCATATATTTT | CASSPGTNSGNTIYF
TRBJ2-7 | - | - | TRBV10-3 | TGTGCCATCGCCTCCGGCGGCTCCTACGAGCAGTACTTC | CAIASGGSYEQYF
TRBJ2-5 | - | - | TRBV11-3 | TGTGCCAGCAGCTTACGCGTGCTCCTCCCCCAGTACTTC | CASSLRVLLPQYF
TRBJ1-2 | - | few | TRBV5-6 | TGTGCCAGCAGCGCTACAAGGGGCTTTAACTATGGCTACACCTTC | CASSATRGFNYGYTF
TRBJ1-1 | - | once | TRBV7-2 | TGTGCCAGCAGCTTAGGCAGCGGGGCGGGCGGACACACTGAAGCTTTCTTT | CASSLGSGAGGHTEAFF
TRBJ2-7 | - | - | TRBV3-1/TRBV3-2 | TGTGCCAGCAGCCAAGAGGCCGCGGGATACGAGCAGTACTTC | CASSQEAAGYEQYF
TRBJ1-4 | TRBD1 | - | TRBV24-1 | TGTGCCACCAGTGAAACGGGGACAGGGAATGAAAAACTGTTTTTT | CATSETGTGNEKLFF
TRBJ2-7 | TRBD2 | - | TRBV7-2 | TGTGCCAGCAGCTTCCTTGGCGGGAGGCTGGGCGAGCAGTACTTC | CASSFLGGRLGEQYF
TRBJ2-7 | - | - | TRBV5-1 | TGCGCCAGCAGCGGGAGCAGCTACGAGCAGTACTTC | CASSGSSYEQYF
TRBJ1-2 | - | once | TRBV19 | TGTGCCAGTAGTATCGAGGCTTCCTATGGCTACACCTTC | CASSIEASYGYTF
TRBJ2-1 | - | - | TRBV6-1 | TGTGCCAGCAGTGGGCTTAGGGGGGGCCGGAACAATGAGCAGTTCTTC | CASSGLRGGRNNEQFF
TRBJ1-2 | - | - | TRBV29-1 | TGCAGCGTTACAGGTGCAGCTAACTATGGCTACACCTTC | CSVTGAANYGYTF
TRBJ2-3 | - | - | TRBV5-8 | TGTGCCAGCAGCTTAGGACTACTCACAGATACGCAGTATTTT | CASSLGLLTDTQYF
TRBJ1-1 | - | once | TRBV18 | TGTGCCAGCTCACCCCTACTGAACACTGAAGCTTTCTTT | CASSPLLNTEAFF